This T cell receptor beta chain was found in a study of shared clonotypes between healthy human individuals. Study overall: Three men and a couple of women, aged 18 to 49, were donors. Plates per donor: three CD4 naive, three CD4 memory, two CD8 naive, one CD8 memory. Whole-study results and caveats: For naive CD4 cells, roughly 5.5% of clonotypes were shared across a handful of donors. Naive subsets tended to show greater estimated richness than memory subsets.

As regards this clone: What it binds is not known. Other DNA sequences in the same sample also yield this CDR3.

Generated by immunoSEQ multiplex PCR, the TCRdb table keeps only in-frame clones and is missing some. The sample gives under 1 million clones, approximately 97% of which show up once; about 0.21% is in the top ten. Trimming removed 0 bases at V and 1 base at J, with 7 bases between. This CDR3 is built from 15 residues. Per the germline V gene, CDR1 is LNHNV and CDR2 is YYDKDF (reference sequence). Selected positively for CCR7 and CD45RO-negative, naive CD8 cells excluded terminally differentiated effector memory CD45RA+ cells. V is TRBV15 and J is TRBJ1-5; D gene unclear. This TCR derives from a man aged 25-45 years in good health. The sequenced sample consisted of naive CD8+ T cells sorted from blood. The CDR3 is CATSRDQGSNQPQHF. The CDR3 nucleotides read TGTGCCACCAGCAGAGATCAAGGGAGCAATCAGCCCCAGCATTTT. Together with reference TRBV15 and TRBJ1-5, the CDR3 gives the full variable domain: DAMVIQNPRYQVTQFGKPVTLSCSQTLNHNVMYWYQQKSSQAPKLLFHYYDKDFNNEADTPDNFQSRRPNTSFCFLDIRSPGLGDTAMYLCATSRDQGSNQPQHFGDGTRLSIL.